These 9 T cell receptor beta chains were all obtained from the same sample, sequenced in a study of blood T cell repertoires in COVID-19. The table came from immunoSEQ multiplex PCR; TCRdb's copy has only in-frame clones and leaves some out. The sample shows roughly 200,000 clones, approximately 86% of them seen only once. Sequenced: PBMCs or T cells enriched from blood (not recorded which). The source of these receptors is a woman younger than 45 who had been exposed to COVID-19.

The CDR3 loop is CATKTEYVPNYGYTF. CDR3 coding DNA: TGTGCCACCAAGACAGAGTATGTTCCTAACTATGGCTACACCTTC. The V call is TRBV19, the J call TRBJ1-2, with D possibly TRBD1 on 5 matching bases. The CDR3 spans 15 residues. Trimming shortened V by 10 bases and J by 0 bases, and 18 bases separated the two germline ends. CDR1 LNHDA and CDR2 SQIVND come from the germline V gene (reference sequence).

The V and J genes are TRBV7-2 and TRBJ2-7, with D maybe TRBD1 (6 bases). V was pared by 5 bases and J by 2 bases, with 13 bases between. This CDR3 has 14 amino acids. Germline CDR1 and CDR2: SGHTA and FQGNSA. Here the CDR3 reads CASSPGWGPYEQYF. DNA for the CDR3: TGTGCCAGCAGCCCAGGTTGGGGGCCCTACGAGCAGTACTTC. Together with reference TRBV7-2 and TRBJ2-7, the CDR3 gives the full variable domain: GAGVSQSPSNKVTEKGKDVELRCDPISGHTALYWYRQSLGQGLEFLIYFQGNSAPDKSGLPSDRFSAERTGGSVSTLTIQRTQQEDSAVYLCASSPGWGPYEQYFGPGTRLTVT.

This clone occurred a few times. The chain combines TRBV7-7 with TRBJ1-1; TRBD1 is a possible D gene (5 bases). This CDR3 is 14 amino acids long. Trimming cost V 10 bases and J 0 bases, with 15 bases left between them. CDR1 is SSHAT and CDR2 is FNYEAQ in the germline V gene (reference sequence). CDR3 in amino acids: CAIILQDLNTEAFF. CDR3 bases: TGTGCCATAATTTTACAGGATTTGAACACTGAAGCTTTCTTT.

V and J are TRBV4-1 and TRBJ2-7; a weak D match, TRBD1 (6 bases). Trimming stripped 0 bases from V and 3 bases from J, with 12 bases between. The V gene's germline CDR1 is MGHRA and CDR2 YSYEKL. The CDR3 totals 15 residues. CDR3 region: CASSQDAGDIYEQYF. DNA for the CDR3: TGCGCCAGCAGCCAAGACGCAGGGGACATCTACGAGCAGTACTTC.

The chain links TRBV6-6 to TRBJ1-2, with a tentative D call TRBD1 (6 bases). This CDR3 has 11 amino acids. CDR1 and CDR2 (germline): MNHNY, SVGAGI (reference sequence). Trimming pared 8 bases from V and 6 bases from J, leaving 10 bases between. The CDR3 sequence: CASGQGNGYTF. For the CDR3, the DNA is TGTGCCAGCGGCCAGGGGAATGGCTACACCTTC.

This chain links TRBV4-1 with TRBJ2-7; 8 bases agree with TRBD2. The CDR3 totals 17 residues. Trimming cost V 0 bases and J 3 bases; bases outside gene matches: 10. Per germline, CDR1 MGHRA and CDR2 YSYEKL. CDR3: CASSQDWGGGILYEQYF. For the CDR3, the DNA is TGCGCCAGCAGCCAAGATTGGGGCGGGGGGATCCTCTACGAGCAGTACTTC.

V gene TRBV11-2 combines with J gene TRBJ2-7; D is possibly TRBD1 (5 bases). The germline CDR1 and CDR2 sequences are SGHAT and FQNNGV. The CDR3 length is 15 residues. Trimming cost V 7 bases and J 0 bases, with 16 bases left between them. The CDR3 reads CASTRNGDSSYEQYF. DNA of the CDR3: TGTGCCAGCACCAGAAATGGCGACAGCTCCTACGAGCAGTACTTC.

The chain combines TRBV4-1 with TRBJ2-7, with D perhaps TRBD1 (5 bases). The germline V and J ends were trimmed by 3 bases and 5 bases, with 23 bases remaining between them. The germline V gene has CDR1 MGHRA and CDR2 YSYEKL. This CDR3 is built from 17 residues. This CDR3 is CASSQTSNRPLGDEQYF. CDR3 coding DNA: TGCGCCAGCAGCCAGACATCCAACAGGCCCCTTGGGGACGAGCAGTACTTC.

A single count supports this clone. This chain links TRBV5-1 with TRBJ1-1, with 7 positions matching TRBD1. Germline V lookup: CDR1 SGHRS, CDR2 YFSETQ. The CDR3 has 13 amino acids. V shed 4 bases and J 3 bases; nucleotides not matched to a gene: 3. The CDR3 nucleotides are TGCGCCAGCAGCCCAGGACAGGACACTGAAGCTTTCTTT. Amino acids: CASSPGQDTEAFF.